Listed below are T cell receptor beta chains from one sample, sequenced in a study of blood T cell repertoires in COVID-19. Sequenced by immunoSEQ multiplex PCR; TCRdb stores in-frame clones only, minus some. Here the sample spans some 270,000 clones, 80% to 90% being singletons. The sample consisted of PBMCs or T cells enriched from blood (not recorded which). The source is a young woman who had recovered from COVID-19. Both conserved end residues are part of each CDR3. The D gene is left open where the match is weak. Expanded clones are given a class, and other clones once, few, many or no size at all.

clone_size: few
v_call: TRBV27
d_call: TRBD2
j_call: TRBJ2-1
cdr3_aa: CASGRATLNNEQFF
cdr3_nt: TGTGCCAGCGGGAGGGCTACCCTAAACAATGAGCAGTTCTTC

clone_size: NA
v_call: TRBV7-8
d_call: TRBD1
j_call: TRBJ1-5
cdr3_aa: CASSSTGGSQPQHF
cdr3_nt: TGTGCCAGCAGCTCGACAGGGGGCAGTCAGCCCCAGCATTTT

clone_size: NA
v_call: TRBV30
d_call: NA
j_call: TRBJ2-3
cdr3_aa: CAWSVMRKRRTDTQYF
cdr3_nt: TGTGCCTGGAGTGTAATGAGGAAGAGGCGGACAGATACGCAGTATTTT

clone_size: NA
v_call: TRBV9
d_call: TRBD1
j_call: TRBJ2-2
cdr3_aa: CASSEGAPNTGELFF
cdr3_nt: TGTGCCAGCAGCGAGGGGGCTCCGAACACCGGGGAGCTGTTTTTT

clone_size: NA
v_call: TRBV25-1
d_call: NA
j_call: TRBJ2-2
cdr3_aa: CASRRTENTGELFF
cdr3_nt: TGTGCCAGCAGGAGGACAGAGAACACCGGGGAGCTGTTTTTT

clone_size: few
v_call: TRBV7-8
d_call: TRBD1
j_call: TRBJ1-4
cdr3_aa: CASSLRTGARDEKLFF
cdr3_nt: TGTGCCAGCAGCTTAAGGACAGGGGCCAGAGATGAAAAACTGTTTTTT

clone_size: NA
v_call: TRBV7-7
d_call: NA
j_call: TRBJ2-7
cdr3_aa: CASSLDPSYEQYF
cdr3_nt: TGTGCCAGCAGCTTAGATCCTAGCTACGAGCAGTACTTC

clone_size: NA
v_call: TRBV11-2
d_call: TRBD2
j_call: TRBJ2-2
cdr3_aa: CASSLARSTSVIGELFF
cdr3_nt: TGTGCCAGCAGCTTAGCTAGATCCACTAGCGTAATCGGGGAGCTGTTTTTT

clone_size: NA
v_call: TRBV7-9
d_call: TRBD1
j_call: TRBJ1-6
cdr3_aa: CASSLRDRVISPLHF
cdr3_nt: TGTGCCAGCAGCCTCAGGGACAGGGTGATCTCACCCCTCCACTTT

clone_size: NA
v_call: TRBV10-3
d_call: NA
j_call: TRBJ1-5
cdr3_aa: CAISDRGAGGNQPQHF
cdr3_nt: TGTGCCATCAGTGATCGGGGGGCTGGAGGCAATCAGCCCCAGCATTTT

clone_size: NA
v_call: TRBV5-6
d_call: NA
j_call: TRBJ2-1
cdr3_aa: CASSLGWETSSYNEQFF
cdr3_nt: TGTGCCAGCAGCTTGGGTTGGGAGACTAGCTCCTACAATGAGCAGTTCTTC

clone_size: NA
v_call: TRBV29-1
d_call: NA
j_call: TRBJ2-7
cdr3_aa: CSVVVRGDYEQYF
cdr3_nt: TGCAGCGTTGTGGTCAGGGGAGACTACGAGCAGTACTTC

clone_size: NA
v_call: TRBV10-2
d_call: NA
j_call: TRBJ2-1
cdr3_aa: CASRRLYNEQFF
cdr3_nt: TGCGCCAGCAGGCGACTCTACAATGAGCAGTTCTTC

clone_size: NA
v_call: TRBV10-3
d_call: TRBD1
j_call: TRBJ1-2
cdr3_aa: CAISGRDRDGYTF
cdr3_nt: TGTGCCATCAGTGGACGGGACAGGGATGGCTACACCTTC

clone_size: once
v_call: TRBV30
d_call: TRBD1
j_call: TRBJ1-6
cdr3_aa: CAWSPTGGSPLHF
cdr3_nt: TGTGCCTGGAGTCCTACAGGGGGGTCACCCCTCCACTTT

clone_size: NA
v_call: TRBV6-6
d_call: NA
j_call: TRBJ1-2
cdr3_aa: CASSLQVPDGYTF
cdr3_nt: TGTGCCAGCAGCCTACAGGTTCCGGATGGCTACACCTTC

clone_size: NA
v_call: TRBV6-2/TRBV6-3
d_call: TRBD1
j_call: TRBJ2-3
cdr3_aa: CASSSIPDRSGDTQYF
cdr3_nt: TGTGCCAGCAGTTCGATCCCGGACAGGTCGGGGGATACGCAGTATTTT

clone_size: few
v_call: TRBV6-4
d_call: TRBD1
j_call: TRBJ2-2
cdr3_aa: CASSGSGTGTGELFF
cdr3_nt: TGTGCCAGCAGTGGGTCCGGGACAGGGACCGGGGAGCTGTTTTTT

clone_size: once
v_call: TRBV12-3/TRBV12-4
d_call: NA
j_call: TRBJ2-7
cdr3_aa: CASSKGGGHEQYF
cdr3_nt: TGTGCCAGCAGTAAGGGGGGGGGCCACGAGCAGTACTTC

clone_size: NA
v_call: TRBV7-9
d_call: NA
j_call: TRBJ2-2
cdr3_aa: CASSLTVNTGELFF
cdr3_nt: TGTGCCAGCAGCTTGACAGTGAACACCGGGGAGCTGTTTTTT

clone_size: NA
v_call: TRBV5-5
d_call: NA
j_call: TRBJ2-7
cdr3_aa: CASSLDSRVTLNEQYF
cdr3_nt: TGTGCCAGCAGCTTGGATTCCAGGGTGACCCTGAACGAGCAGTACTTC

clone_size: NA
v_call: TRBV6-5
d_call: TRBD1
j_call: TRBJ1-1
cdr3_aa: CASSIGTGAVTEAFF
cdr3_nt: TGTGCCAGCAGCATAGGGACAGGGGCGGTCACTGAAGCTTTCTTT

clone_size: few
v_call: TRBV11-3
d_call: NA
j_call: TRBJ1-1
cdr3_aa: CASSLEGSMNTEAFF
cdr3_nt: TGTGCCAGCAGCTTAGAGGGCAGTATGAACACTGAAGCTTTCTTT

clone_size: NA
v_call: TRBV7-3
d_call: TRBD2
j_call: TRBJ2-5
cdr3_aa: CASSLGTSGRGGETQYF
cdr3_nt: TGTGCCAGCAGCCTCGGGACTAGCGGGAGAGGGGGGGAGACCCAGTACTTC

clone_size: NA
v_call: TRBV5-1
d_call: TRBD1
j_call: TRBJ1-3
cdr3_aa: CASSLGGTGSGNTIYF
cdr3_nt: TGCGCCAGCAGCTTGGGGGGGACAGGCTCTGGAAACACCATATATTTT

clone_size: NA
v_call: TRBV5-1
d_call: NA
j_call: TRBJ2-1
cdr3_aa: CASSLDGSEMNEQFF
cdr3_nt: TGCGCCAGCAGCTTGGACGGGAGTGAAATGAATGAGCAGTTCTTC

clone_size: NA
v_call: TRBV4-2
d_call: TRBD1
j_call: TRBJ1-4
cdr3_aa: CASSQQPRDRPFF
cdr3_nt: TGTGCCAGCAGCCAACAACCCCGGGACAGGCCGTTTTTT

clone_size: NA
v_call: TRBV10-1
d_call: NA
j_call: TRBJ2-7
cdr3_aa: CAPHAYEQYF
cdr3_nt: TGCGCCCCACACGCTTACGAGCAGTACTTC

clone_size: once
v_call: TRBV28
d_call: NA
j_call: TRBJ2-1
cdr3_aa: CASSPVLSDEQFF
cdr3_nt: TGTGCCAGCAGTCCGGTTCTCTCGGATGAGCAGTTCTTC

clone_size: NA
v_call: TRBV30
d_call: NA
j_call: TRBJ1-2
cdr3_aa: CAWRHRGLDYGYTF
cdr3_nt: TGTGCCTGGAGACACCGGGGTCTGGACTATGGCTACACCTTC

clone_size: NA
v_call: TRBV29-1
d_call: TRBD2
j_call: TRBJ2-1
cdr3_aa: CSARLAETYNEQFF
cdr3_nt: TGCAGCGCCCGACTAGCGGAAACCTACAATGAGCAGTTCTTC

clone_size: once
v_call: TRBV2
d_call: TRBD1
j_call: TRBJ1-1
cdr3_aa: CASSPGQENTEAFF
cdr3_nt: TGTGCCAGCAGCCCGGGACAGGAGAACACTGAAGCTTTCTTT

clone_size: NA
v_call: TRBV30
d_call: TRBD1
j_call: TRBJ1-5
cdr3_aa: CAWSVRQGAQPQHF
cdr3_nt: TGTGCCTGGAGTGTCCGACAGGGGGCACAGCCCCAGCATTTT

clone_size: NA
v_call: TRBV19
d_call: TRBD1
j_call: TRBJ1-2
cdr3_aa: CASRVDRVPTNYGYTF
cdr3_nt: TGTGCCAGTAGGGTGGACAGGGTACCTACTAACTATGGCTACACCTTC

clone_size: NA
v_call: TRBV2
d_call: TRBD1
j_call: TRBJ2-2
cdr3_aa: CASSEAPGTGGRRTGELFF
cdr3_nt: TGTGCCAGCAGTGAAGCGCCCGGGACAGGGGGCCGACGGACCGGGGAGCTGTTTTTT

clone_size: NA
v_call: TRBV18
d_call: NA
j_call: TRBJ1-1
cdr3_aa: CASSPPRGSMNTEAFF
cdr3_nt: TGTGCCAGCTCACCACCTCGCGGGAGCATGAACACTGAAGCTTTCTTT

clone_size: few
v_call: TRBV7-3
d_call: NA
j_call: TRBJ2-3
cdr3_aa: CASSLMAGAGTTDTQYF
cdr3_nt: TGTGCCAGCAGCTTAATGGCTGGTGCGGGAACCACAGATACGCAGTATTTT

clone_size: NA
v_call: TRBV19
d_call: TRBD1
j_call: TRBJ2-5
cdr3_aa: CASTGAGTGEGETQYF
cdr3_nt: TGTGCCAGTACCGGGGCGGGGACAGGCGAAGGGGAGACCCAGTACTTC

clone_size: once
v_call: TRBV5-4
d_call: TRBD2
j_call: TRBJ2-1
cdr3_aa: CASSSDLAGGNRDEQFF
cdr3_nt: TGTGCCAGCAGCTCCGACCTAGCGGGGGGAAACCGGGATGAGCAGTTCTTC

clone_size: NA
v_call: TRBV12-3/TRBV12-4
d_call: NA
j_call: TRBJ2-5
cdr3_aa: CASTLPGETQYF
cdr3_nt: TGTGCCAGCACACTACCCGGGGAGACCCAGTACTTC

clone_size: NA
v_call: TRBV2
d_call: TRBD1
j_call: TRBJ2-5
cdr3_aa: CAGCRGYQETQYF
cdr3_nt: TGTGCCGGCTGCAGGGGGTATCAAGAGACCCAGTACTTC

clone_size: NA
v_call: TRBV11-2
d_call: NA
j_call: TRBJ1-4
cdr3_aa: CASSEHRDAGKLFF
cdr3_nt: TGTGCCAGCAGCGAACACAGGGACGCTGGAAAACTGTTTTTT

clone_size: NA
v_call: TRBV27
d_call: TRBD1
j_call: TRBJ1-1
cdr3_aa: CASSLRVLTGDRNTEAFF
cdr3_nt: TGTGCCAGCAGCCTCCGGGTCCTAACAGGGGATAGGAACACTGAAGCTTTCTTT

clone_size: NA
v_call: TRBV27
d_call: NA
j_call: TRBJ1-2
cdr3_aa: CASSLVGAPGYTF
cdr3_nt: TGTGCCAGCAGTTTAGTGGGGGCCCCTGGCTACACCTTC